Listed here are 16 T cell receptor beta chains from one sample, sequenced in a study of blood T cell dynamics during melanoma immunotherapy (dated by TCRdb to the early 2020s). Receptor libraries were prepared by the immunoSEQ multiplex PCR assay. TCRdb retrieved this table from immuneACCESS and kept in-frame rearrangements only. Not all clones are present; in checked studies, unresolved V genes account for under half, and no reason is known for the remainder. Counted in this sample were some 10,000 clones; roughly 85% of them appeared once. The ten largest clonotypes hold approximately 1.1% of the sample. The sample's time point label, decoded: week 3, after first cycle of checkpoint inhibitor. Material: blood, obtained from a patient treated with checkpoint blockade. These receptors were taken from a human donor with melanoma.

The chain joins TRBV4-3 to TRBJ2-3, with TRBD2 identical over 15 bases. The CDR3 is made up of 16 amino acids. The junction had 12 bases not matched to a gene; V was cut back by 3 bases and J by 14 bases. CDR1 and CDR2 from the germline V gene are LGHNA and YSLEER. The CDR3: CASSQGTSGGSHNLYF. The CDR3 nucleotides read TGCGCCAGCAGCCAGGGGACTAGCGGGGGGAGTCATAACCTGTATTTT.

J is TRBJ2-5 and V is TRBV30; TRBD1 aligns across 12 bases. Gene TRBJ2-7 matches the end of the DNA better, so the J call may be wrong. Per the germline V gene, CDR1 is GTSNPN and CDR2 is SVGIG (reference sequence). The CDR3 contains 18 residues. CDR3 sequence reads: CAWSKVRDRGLNSYEQYF. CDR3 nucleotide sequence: TGTGCCTGGAGTAAAGTGAGGGACAGGGGGCTGAATTCCTACGAGCAGTACTTC.

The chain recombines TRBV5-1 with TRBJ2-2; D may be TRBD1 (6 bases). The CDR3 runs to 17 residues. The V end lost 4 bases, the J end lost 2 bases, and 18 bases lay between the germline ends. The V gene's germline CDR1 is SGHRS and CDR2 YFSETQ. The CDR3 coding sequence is TGCGCCAGCAGCCCCCCGCCTAAACAGGGAAACACCGGGGAGCTGTTTTTT. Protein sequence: CASSPPPKQGNTGELFF.

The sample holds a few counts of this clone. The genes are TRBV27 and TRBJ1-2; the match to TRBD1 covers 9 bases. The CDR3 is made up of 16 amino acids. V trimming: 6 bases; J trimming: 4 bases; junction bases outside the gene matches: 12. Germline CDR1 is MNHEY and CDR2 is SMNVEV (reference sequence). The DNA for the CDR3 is TGTGCCAGCAGCAATCTTCCGGGACAGGGACGCTATGGCTACACCTTC. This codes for CASSNLPGQGRYGYTF.

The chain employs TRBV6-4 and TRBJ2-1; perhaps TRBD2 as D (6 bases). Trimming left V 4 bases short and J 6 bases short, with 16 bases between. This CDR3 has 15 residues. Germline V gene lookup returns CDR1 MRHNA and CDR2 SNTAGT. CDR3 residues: CASSAPERRANEQFF. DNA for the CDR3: TGTGCCAGCAGTGCCCCTGAACGGAGGGCCAATGAGCAGTTCTTC.

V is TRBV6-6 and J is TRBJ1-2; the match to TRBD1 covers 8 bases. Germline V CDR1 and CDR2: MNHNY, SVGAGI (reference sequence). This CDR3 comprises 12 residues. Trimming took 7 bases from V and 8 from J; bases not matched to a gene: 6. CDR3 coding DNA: TGTGCCAGCATGACGGACAGGGAGGGCTACACCTTC. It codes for CASMTDREGYTF.

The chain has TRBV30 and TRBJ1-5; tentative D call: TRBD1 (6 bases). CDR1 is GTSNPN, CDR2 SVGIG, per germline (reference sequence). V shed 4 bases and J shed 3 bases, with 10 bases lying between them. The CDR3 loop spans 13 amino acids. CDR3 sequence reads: CAWNRDLNQPQHF. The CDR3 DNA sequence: TGTGCCTGGAACAGGGACCTCAATCAGCCCCAGCATTTT.

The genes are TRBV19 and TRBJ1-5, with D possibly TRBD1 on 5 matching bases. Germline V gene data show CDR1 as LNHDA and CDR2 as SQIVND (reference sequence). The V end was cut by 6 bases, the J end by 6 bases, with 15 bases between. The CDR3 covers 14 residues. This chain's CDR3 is CASRYGVRGQPQHF. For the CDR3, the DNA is TGTGCCAGTAGATACGGGGTGAGGGGTCAGCCCCAGCATTTT.

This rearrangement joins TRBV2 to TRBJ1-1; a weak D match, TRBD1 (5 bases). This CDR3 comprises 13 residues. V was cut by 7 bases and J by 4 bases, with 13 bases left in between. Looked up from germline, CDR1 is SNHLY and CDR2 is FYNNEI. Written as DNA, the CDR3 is TGTGCCAGCATCGGAACAGGTGGCACTGAAGCTTTCTTT. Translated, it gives CASIGTGGTEAFF. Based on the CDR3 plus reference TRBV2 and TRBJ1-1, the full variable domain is EPEVTQTPSHQVTQMGQEVILRCVPISNHLYFYWYRQILGQKVEFLVSFYNNEISEKSEIFDDQFSVERPDGSNFTLKIRSTKLEDSAMYFCASIGTGGTEAFFGQGTRLTVV.

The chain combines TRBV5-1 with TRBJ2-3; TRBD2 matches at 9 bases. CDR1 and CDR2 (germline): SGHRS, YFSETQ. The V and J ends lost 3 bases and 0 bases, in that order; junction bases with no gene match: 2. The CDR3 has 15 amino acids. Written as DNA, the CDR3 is TGCGCCAGCAGCTCACTAGCGGGTAGCACAGATACGCAGTATTTT. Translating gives CASSSLAGSTDTQYF.

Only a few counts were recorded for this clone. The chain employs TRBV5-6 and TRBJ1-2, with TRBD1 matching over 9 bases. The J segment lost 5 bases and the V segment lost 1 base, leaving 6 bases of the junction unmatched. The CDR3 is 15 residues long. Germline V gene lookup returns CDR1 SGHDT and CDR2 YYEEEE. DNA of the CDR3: TGTGCCAGCAGCTTGATAACAGGGGGCGGGTATGGCTACACCTTC. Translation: CASSLITGGGYGYTF.

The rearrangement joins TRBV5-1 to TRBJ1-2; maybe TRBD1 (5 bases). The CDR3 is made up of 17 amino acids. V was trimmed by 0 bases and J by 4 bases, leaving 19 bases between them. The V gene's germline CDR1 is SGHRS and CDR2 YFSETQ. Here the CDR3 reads CASSLVPGGSRVYGYTF. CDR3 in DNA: TGCGCCAGCAGCTTGGTGCCGGGGGGAAGCCGGGTCTATGGCTACACCTTC. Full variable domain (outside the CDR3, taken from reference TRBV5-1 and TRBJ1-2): KAGVTQTPRYLIKTRGQQVTLSCSPISGHRSVSWYQQTPGQGLQFLFEYFSETQRNKGNFPGRFSGRQFSNSRSEMNVSTLELGDSALYLCASSLVPGGSRVYGYTFGSGTRLTVV.

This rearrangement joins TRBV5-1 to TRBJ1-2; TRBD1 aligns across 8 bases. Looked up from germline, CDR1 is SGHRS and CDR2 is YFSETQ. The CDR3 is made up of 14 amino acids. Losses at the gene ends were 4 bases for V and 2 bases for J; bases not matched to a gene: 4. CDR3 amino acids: CASSPRDRNYGYTF. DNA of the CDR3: TGCGCCAGCAGCCCCCGGGACAGGAACTATGGCTACACCTTC. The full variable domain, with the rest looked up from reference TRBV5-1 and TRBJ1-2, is KAGVTQTPRYLIKTRGQQVTLSCSPISGHRSVSWYQQTPGQGLQFLFEYFSETQRNKGNFPGRFSGRQFSNSRSEMNVSTLELGDSALYLCASSPRDRNYGYTFGSGTRLTVV.

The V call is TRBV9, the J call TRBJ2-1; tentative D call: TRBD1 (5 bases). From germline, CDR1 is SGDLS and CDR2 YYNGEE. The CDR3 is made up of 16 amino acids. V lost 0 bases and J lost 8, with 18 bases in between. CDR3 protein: CASSVATSWTTDEQFF. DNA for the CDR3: TGTGCCAGCAGCGTAGCTACCTCCTGGACAACCGATGAGCAGTTCTTC.

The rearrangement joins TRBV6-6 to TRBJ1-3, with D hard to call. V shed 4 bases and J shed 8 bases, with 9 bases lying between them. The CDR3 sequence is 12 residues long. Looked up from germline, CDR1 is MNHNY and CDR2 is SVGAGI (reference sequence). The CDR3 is CASSSDIYTIYF. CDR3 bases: TGTGCCAGCAGTTCCGACATCTACACCATATATTTT.

CDR3: CASSFGRGEAFF. For the CDR3, the DNA is TGTGCCAGCAGCTTCGGCAGGGGTGAAGCTTTCTTT. The genes are TRBV7-9 and TRBJ1-1; D may be TRBD1 (6 bases). Germline V gives CDR1 SEHNR, CDR2 FQNEAQ (reference sequence). Trimming shortened V by 3 bases and J by 7 bases, and 9 bases separated the two germline ends. This CDR3 has 12 amino acids.